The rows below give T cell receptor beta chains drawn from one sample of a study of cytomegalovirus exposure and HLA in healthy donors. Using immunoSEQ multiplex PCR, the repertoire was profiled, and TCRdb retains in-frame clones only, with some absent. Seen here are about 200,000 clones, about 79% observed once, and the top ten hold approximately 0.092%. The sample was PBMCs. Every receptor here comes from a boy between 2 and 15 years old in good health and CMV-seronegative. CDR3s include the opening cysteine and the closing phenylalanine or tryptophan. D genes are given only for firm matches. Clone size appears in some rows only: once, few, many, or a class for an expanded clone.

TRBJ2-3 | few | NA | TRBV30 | CAWTDGLTAWADTQYF | TGTGCCTGGACCGATGGCCTGACAGCCTGGGCAGATACGCAGTATTTT
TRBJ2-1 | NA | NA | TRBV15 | CATSRDRREWSANEQFF | TGTGCCACCAGCAGAGATAGGAGGGAATGGTCGGCGAATGAGCAGTTCTTC
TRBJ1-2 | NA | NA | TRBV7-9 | CSSSPRDLYGYTF | TGTTCCAGCAGCCCCCGGGATCTCTATGGCTACACCTTC
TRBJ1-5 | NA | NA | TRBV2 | CASSPRDTGNQPQHF | TGTGCCAGCAGCCCCCGGGACACCGGAAATCAGCCCCAGCATTTT
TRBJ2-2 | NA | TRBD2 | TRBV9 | CASSVPSRGGDTGELFF | TGTGCCAGCAGCGTACCTTCCCGGGGGGGTGACACCGGGGAGCTGTTTTTT
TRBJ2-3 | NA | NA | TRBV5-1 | CASSQADDASTDTQYF | TGCGCCAGCAGCCAGGCAGATGACGCGTCCACAGATACGCAGTATTTT
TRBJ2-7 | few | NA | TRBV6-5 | CASSYSRVAVYEQYF | TGTGCCAGCAGTTACTCGAGAGTAGCGGTCTACGAGCAGTACTTC
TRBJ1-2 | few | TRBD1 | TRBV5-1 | CASSWDRDGYTF | TGCGCCAGCAGCTGGGACAGGGATGGCTACACCTTC
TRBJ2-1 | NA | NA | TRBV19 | CASSIVPGPYNEQFF | TGTGCCAGTAGTATAGTTCCAGGCCCCTACAATGAGCAGTTCTTC
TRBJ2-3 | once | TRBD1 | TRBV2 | CASSLDRGTDTQYF | TGTGCCAGCAGCTTAGACAGGGGAACAGATACGCAGTATTTT
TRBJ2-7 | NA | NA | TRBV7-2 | CASSLGRGGEQYF | TGTGCCAGCAGCTTAGGAAGGGGGGGCGAGCAGTACTTC
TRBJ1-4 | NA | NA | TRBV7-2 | CASSLNGGDEKLFF | TGTGCCAGCAGCTTAAATGGGGGCGACGAAAAACTGTTTTTT
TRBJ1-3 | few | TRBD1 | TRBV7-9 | CASSVWDRDITGENTIYF | TGTGCCAGCAGCGTTTGGGACAGGGACATAACTGGTGAAAACACCATATATTTT
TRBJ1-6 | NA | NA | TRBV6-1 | CASSDIDRSYNSPLHF | TGTGCCAGCAGTGATATCGACAGGAGCTATAATTCACCCCTCCACTTT
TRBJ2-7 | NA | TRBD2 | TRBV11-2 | CASSWGGVYEQYF | TGTGCCAGCAGCTGGGGGGGGGTCTACGAGCAGTACTTC
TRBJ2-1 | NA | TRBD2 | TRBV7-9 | CASSPDFLAGNNEQFF | TGTGCCAGCAGCCCTGATTTCTTAGCGGGTAACAATGAGCAGTTCTTC
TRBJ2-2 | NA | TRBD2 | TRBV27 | CASSHTTGRTGELFF | TGTGCCAGCAGCCACACCACCGGGAGGACCGGGGAGCTGTTTTTT